Shown below are 14 T cell receptor beta chains from a single sample sequenced in a study of blood T cell repertoires in COVID-19. Sequencing used immunoSEQ multiplex PCR; TCRdb keeps in-frame clones, though not all of them. The data hold about 50,000 clones, with approximately 88% observed a single time. Sequenced: peripheral blood. All receptors come from a human donor in a cohort sampled during active COVID-19.

This clone was seen only once. The chain couples TRBV19 to TRBJ2-7; 7 bases agree with TRBD1. Per germline, CDR1 LNHDA and CDR2 SQIVND (reference sequence). This CDR3 has 13 amino acids. The J segment lost 3 bases and the V segment lost 2 bases, leaving 1 base of the junction unmatched. The CDR3 DNA sequence: TGTGCCAGTAGTATACAGGGGGACTACGAGCAGTACTTC. It codes for CASSIQGDYEQYF.

The chain employs TRBV6-5 and TRBJ2-3, with D uncertain. The CDR3 sequence is 13 residues long. With 6 bases removed from V and 3 bases from J, the gap between germline ends came to 10 bases. Germline V gene sequence: CDR1 MNHEY, CDR2 SVGAGI. The CDR3 region is CASRLMVTDTQYF. The CDR3, as DNA: TGTGCCAGCAGACTCATGGTGACAGATACGCAGTATTTT.

The V and J genes are TRBV7-2 and TRBJ2-2, with TRBD2 matching over 12 bases. Trimming cost V 0 bases and J 1 base; bases outside gene matches: 9. In germline, CDR1 is SGHTA, CDR2 FQGNSA. The CDR3 spans 20 residues. The CDR3 region has the DNA TGTGCCAGCAGCTTAGCCCGAAGACTAGCGGGGGCTCGGAACACCGGGGAGCTGTTTTTT. As protein: CASSLARRLAGARNTGELFF.

J is TRBJ2-1 and V is TRBV4-1; 8 positions agree with TRBD2. This CDR3 has 15 amino acids. Germline values: CDR1 MGHRA, CDR2 YSYEKL. V was pared by 2 bases and J by 4 bases, with 4 bases of the junction left unmatched. CDR3: CASSQTGTRYNEQFF. CDR3 nucleotide sequence: TGCGCCAGCAGCCAAACCGGGACTAGATACAATGAGCAGTTCTTC.

In this sample, this clone turned up once. The J gene is TRBJ2-5, the V gene TRBV7-9; perhaps TRBD1 as D (6 bases). This CDR3 is 16 amino acids long. From germline, CDR1 is SEHNR and CDR2 FQNEAQ (reference sequence). V lost 2 bases and J 1 base, leaving 14 bases between the germline ends. This CDR3 is CASSLPTGSSQETQYF. In DNA, the CDR3 is TGTGCCAGCAGCTTACCCACAGGGTCGTCCCAAGAGACCCAGTACTTC.

The CDR3 region is CASSPTATNEKLFF. In nucleotides, the CDR3 is TGCGCCAGCAGCCCGACAGCTACTAATGAAAAACTGTTTTTT. This chain connects TRBV4-1 to TRBJ1-4; maybe TRBD1 (5 bases). Per the germline V gene, CDR1 is MGHRA and CDR2 is YSYEKL. V gave up 4 bases and J gave up 2 bases, with 8 bases separating them. This CDR3 spans 14 amino acids.

V usage is TRBV3-1 (or the pseudogene TRBV3-2) and J usage is TRBJ2-6; TRBD1 might be the D (5 bases). The ends were cut back, 4 bases at V and 4 bases at J, with 14 bases in the middle. Germline lookup yields CDR1 LGHDT and CDR2 YNNKEL (reference sequence). This CDR3 region has 16 residues. In DNA form, the CDR3 reads TGTGCCAGCAGCCTCCCGTGGGGCCCCGGGGCCAACGTCCTGACTTTC. Its translation: CASSLPWGPGANVLTF.

This chain joins TRBV3-1 (or the pseudogene TRBV3-2) and TRBJ2-3, with 8 bases identical to TRBD2. The CDR3 sequence is 20 residues long. V lost 2 bases and J lost 4; bases outside the gene matches: 20. The germline V gene encodes CDR1 LGHDT and CDR2 YNNKEL (reference sequence). CDR3 nucleotides: TGTGCCAGCAGCCAATCGAGGCTCGTGGCGGGGGGTGAGTCAGCAGATACGCAGTATTTT. Protein: CASSQSRLVAGGESADTQYF.

The chain joins TRBV5-1 to TRBJ1-6; TRBD1 matches 7 bases. Losses at the gene ends were 0 bases for V and 10 bases for J; bases not matched to a gene: 4. The CDR3 contains 14 residues. Germline V CDR1 and CDR2: SGHRS, YFSETQ. Written as DNA, the CDR3 is TGCGCCAGCAGCTTGGGGACAGGTGGATCACCCCTCCACTTT. Protein product: CASSLGTGGSPLHF.

The chain uses TRBV7-3 and TRBJ2-1; 9 bases are a match to TRBD1. From germline, CDR1 is SGHTA and CDR2 FQGTGA. The CDR3 runs 15 residues. The V and J ends lost 6 bases and 4 bases, in that order; junction bases with no gene match: 7. The CDR3 loop reads CASSPTGQGYNEQFF. The CDR3 DNA follows: TGTGCCAGCAGTCCGACGGGACAGGGATACAATGAGCAGTTCTTC.

V is TRBV7-9 and J is TRBJ2-3, with a possible D match to TRBD1 (5 bases). The V end lost 3 bases, the J end lost 2 bases, and 9 bases lay between the germline ends. Germline CDR1 is SEHNR and CDR2 is FQNEAQ (reference sequence). The CDR3 totals 14 residues. CDR3 sequence: CASSFSTDTDTQYF. As DNA, the CDR3 is TGTGCCAGCAGCTTTTCGACAGACACAGATACGCAGTATTTT. The full variable domain, rest sourced from reference TRBV7-9 and TRBJ2-3, is DTGVSQNPRHKITKRGQNVTFRCDPISEHNRLYWYRQTLGQGPEFLTYFQNEAQLEKSRLLSDRFSAERPKGSFSTLEIQRTEQGDSAMYLCASSFSTDTDTQYFGPGTRLTVL.

The rearrangement joins TRBV10-3 to TRBJ2-1; tentative D call: TRBD1 (5 bases). The CDR3 sequence is 14 residues long. Trimming left V 6 bases short and J 12 bases short, with 21 bases between. Per the germline V gene, CDR1 is ENHRY and CDR2 is SYGVKD. For the CDR3, the DNA is TGTGCCATCAGGCAGGCGGAGCAGGGATCCCGGCAGTTCTTC. The encoded protein is CAIRQAEQGSRQFF.

The V gene is TRBV29-1, the J gene TRBJ2-7, with 8 bases matching TRBD1. The V gene end was trimmed by 8 bases and the J gene end by 4 bases; junction bases not matched to a gene: 10. Germline assignment: CDR1 SQVTM and CDR2 ANQGSEA. This CDR3 has 13 residues. DNA for the CDR3: TGCAGCATCGGACAGGGCGGTTTGTACGAGCAGTACTTC. Protein product: CSIGQGGLYEQYF.

The rearrangement links TRBV5-1 to TRBJ2-1; tentative D call: TRBD1 (6 bases). V was clipped by 4 bases and J by 4 bases, with 18 bases between them. This CDR3 region has 16 residues. CDR1 SGHRS and CDR2 YFSETQ come from the germline V gene. Here the CDR3 DNA reads TGCGCCAGCAGCCCCGCTGGCAGGGGCCCATACAATGAGCAGTTCTTC. Encoded protein: CASSPAGRGPYNEQFF.